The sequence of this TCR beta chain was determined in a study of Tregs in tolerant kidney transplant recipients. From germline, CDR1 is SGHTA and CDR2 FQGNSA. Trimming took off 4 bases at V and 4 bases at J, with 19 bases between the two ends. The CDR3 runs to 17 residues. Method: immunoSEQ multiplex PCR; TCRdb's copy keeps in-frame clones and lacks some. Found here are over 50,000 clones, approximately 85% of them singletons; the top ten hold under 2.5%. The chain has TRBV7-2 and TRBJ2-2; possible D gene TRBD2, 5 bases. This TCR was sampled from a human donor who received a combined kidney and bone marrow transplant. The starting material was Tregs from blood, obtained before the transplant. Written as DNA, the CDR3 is TGTGCCAGCAGCTATGCCATGGCTAGCCCGGGCACCGGGGAGCTGTTTTTT. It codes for CASSYAMASPGTGELFF.